The clone carrying this TCR beta chain turned up a few times. Single viable CD3+CD4+CD8-CD45RO+ cells were sorted as the memory CD4+ T cells. These data belong to a study of memory CD4+ T cells and cytomegalovirus serostatus. Measured with immunoSEQ multiplex PCR; TCRdb has only the in-frame clones, and not every one. Found here are over 55,000 clones, less than 85% of them singletons; the top ten hold 0.65% to 0.9%. This CDR3 spans 14 amino acids. V was shortened by 0 bases and J by 6 bases, with 9 bases between the two germline ends. CDR1 and CDR2 (germline): MNHEY, SMNVEV (reference sequence). The clonotype was recovered from an adult in good health and CMV-seronegative. Input material: memory CD4+ T cells from blood. This chain joins TRBV27 and TRBJ2-1; D perhaps matches TRBD1 (6 bases). CDR3 loop: CASSLSWDTNEQFF. In nucleotides, the CDR3 is TGTGCCAGCAGTTTATCGTGGGACACCAATGAGCAGTTCTTC.